Ten or more counts support the clone carrying this T cell receptor (beta chain). This record comes from a study of T cell repertoires in cytomegalovirus infection. Via MiXCR, TCRdb re-called the reads, giving one row per CDR3 protein. The repertoire has under 600,000 distinct CDR3 sequences, approximately 15% of them found once; the top ten carry 24%. The V segment lost 4 bases and the J segment 5 bases; nucleotides outside the gene matches: 5. Per germline, CDR1 MNHNY and CDR2 SVGAGI (reference sequence). This CDR3 has 15 amino acids. The sequenced sample consisted of CD8+ T cells from PBMCs. The clonotype was recovered from a human donor in good health (CMV status not recorded). Some clones in this sample may be carry-over from other donors' samples. This chain joins TRBV6-6 and TRBJ2-5, with TRBD2 matching over 12 bases. CDR3: CASSSLAGGQETQYF. The CDR3 bases are TGTGCCAGCAGTTCCCTAGCGGGGGGGCAGGAGACCCAGTACTTC.